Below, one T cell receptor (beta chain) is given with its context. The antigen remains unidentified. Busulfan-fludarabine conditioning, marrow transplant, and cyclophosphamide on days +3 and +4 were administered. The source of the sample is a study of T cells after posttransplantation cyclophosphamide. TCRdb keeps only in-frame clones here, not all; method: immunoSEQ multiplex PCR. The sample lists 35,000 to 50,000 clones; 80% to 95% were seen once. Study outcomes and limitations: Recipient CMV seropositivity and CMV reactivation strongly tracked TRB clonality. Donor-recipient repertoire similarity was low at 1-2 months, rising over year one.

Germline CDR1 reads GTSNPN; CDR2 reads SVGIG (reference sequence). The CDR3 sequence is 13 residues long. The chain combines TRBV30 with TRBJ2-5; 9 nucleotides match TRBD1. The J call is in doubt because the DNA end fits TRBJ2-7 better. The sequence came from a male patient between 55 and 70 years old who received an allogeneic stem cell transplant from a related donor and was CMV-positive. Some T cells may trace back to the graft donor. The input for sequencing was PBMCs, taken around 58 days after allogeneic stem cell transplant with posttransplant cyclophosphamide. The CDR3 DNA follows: TGTGCCTGGAGCTGGGGACAGGGTTACGAGCAGTACTTC. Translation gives CAWSWGQGYEQYF.